Included here is one T cell receptor (beta chain) sequence, with context. Amplification of TCR alpha and beta CDR3 regions from RNA used iRepertoire nested multiplex PCR. TCRdb recomputed calls from the multiplex PCR reads with MiXCR, one row per CDR3 protein. The table has tens of thousands of distinct CDR3 sequences, roughly 39% seen once. The sample originates from a study of glioma-infiltrating T cells. The CDR3 runs to 15 residues. Germline V gives CDR1 SGDLS, CDR2 YYNGEE. V gave up 0 bases and J gave up 3 bases, with 13 bases separating them. The receptor comes from a human donor with low-grade glioma or glioblastoma, undergoing nonglioma brain surgery, or in good health (not recorded which). Source material: glioma tissue, nonneoplastic brain tissue, or PBMCs (not recorded which). This chain connects TRBV9 to TRBJ2-7; D perhaps matches TRBD1 (6 bases). CDR3: CASSVEPGVRYEQYF. CDR3 coding DNA: TGTGCCAGCAGCGTAGAGCCAGGGGTCCGCTACGAGCAGTACTTC.